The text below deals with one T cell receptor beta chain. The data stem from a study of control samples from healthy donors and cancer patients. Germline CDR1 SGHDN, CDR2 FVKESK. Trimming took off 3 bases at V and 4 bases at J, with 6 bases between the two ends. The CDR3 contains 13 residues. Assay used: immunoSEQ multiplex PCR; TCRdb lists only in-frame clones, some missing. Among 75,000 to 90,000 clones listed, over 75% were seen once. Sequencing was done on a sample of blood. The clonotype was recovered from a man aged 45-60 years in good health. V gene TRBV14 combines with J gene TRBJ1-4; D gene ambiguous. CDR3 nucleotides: TGTGCCAGCAGCCAGTGGGGTAATGAAAAACTGTTTTTT. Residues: CASSQWGNEKLFF.